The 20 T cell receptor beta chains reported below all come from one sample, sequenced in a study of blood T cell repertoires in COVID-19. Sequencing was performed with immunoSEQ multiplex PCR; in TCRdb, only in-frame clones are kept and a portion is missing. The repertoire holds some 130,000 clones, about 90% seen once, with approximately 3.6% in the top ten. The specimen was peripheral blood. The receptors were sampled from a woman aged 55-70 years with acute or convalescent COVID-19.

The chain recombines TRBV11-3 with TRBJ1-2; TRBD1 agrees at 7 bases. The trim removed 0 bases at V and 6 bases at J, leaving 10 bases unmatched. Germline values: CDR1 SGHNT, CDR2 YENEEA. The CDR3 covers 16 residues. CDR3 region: CASSLDPMSGTDGYTF. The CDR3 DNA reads TGTGCCAGCAGCTTAGATCCGATGTCCGGGACAGATGGCTACACCTTC.

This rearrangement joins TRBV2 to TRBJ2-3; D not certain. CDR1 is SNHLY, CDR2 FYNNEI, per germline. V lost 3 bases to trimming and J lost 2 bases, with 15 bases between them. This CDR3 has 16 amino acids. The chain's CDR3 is CASSDRSGGPTDTQYF. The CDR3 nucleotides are TGTGCCAGCAGTGATCGTAGTGGCGGCCCCACAGATACGCAGTATTTT.

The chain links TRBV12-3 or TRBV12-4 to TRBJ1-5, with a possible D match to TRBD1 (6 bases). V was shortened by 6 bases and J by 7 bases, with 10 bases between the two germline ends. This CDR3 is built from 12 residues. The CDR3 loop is CASSLQGQPQHF. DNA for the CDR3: TGTGCCAGCAGCCTACAGGGACAGCCCCAGCATTTT.

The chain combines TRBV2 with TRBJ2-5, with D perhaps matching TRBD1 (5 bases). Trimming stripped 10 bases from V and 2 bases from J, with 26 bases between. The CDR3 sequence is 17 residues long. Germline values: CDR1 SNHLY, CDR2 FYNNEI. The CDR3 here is CAISWPQGNNAQETQYF. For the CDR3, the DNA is TGTGCCATCTCCTGGCCTCAGGGAAACAACGCACAAGAGACCCAGTACTTC.

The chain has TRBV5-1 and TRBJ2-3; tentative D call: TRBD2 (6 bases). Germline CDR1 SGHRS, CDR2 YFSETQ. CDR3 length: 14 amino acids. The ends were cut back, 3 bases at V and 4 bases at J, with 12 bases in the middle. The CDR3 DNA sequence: TGCGCCAGCAGCTGGAGGGAAGACGCAGATACGCAGTATTTT. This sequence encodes CASSWREDADTQYF.

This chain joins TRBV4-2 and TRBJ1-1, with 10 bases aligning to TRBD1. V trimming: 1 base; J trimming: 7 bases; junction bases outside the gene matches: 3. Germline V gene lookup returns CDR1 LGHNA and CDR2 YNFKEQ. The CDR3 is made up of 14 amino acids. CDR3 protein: CASSQGQGAVEAFF. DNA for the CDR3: TGTGCCAGCAGCCAAGGACAGGGGGCCGTTGAAGCTTTCTTT.

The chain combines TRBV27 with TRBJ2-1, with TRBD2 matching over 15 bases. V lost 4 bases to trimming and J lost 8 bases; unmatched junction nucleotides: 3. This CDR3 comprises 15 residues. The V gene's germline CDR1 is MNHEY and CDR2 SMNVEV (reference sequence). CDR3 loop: CASSSWTSGRDEQFF. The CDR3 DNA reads TGTGCCAGCAGTTCATGGACTAGCGGGAGGGATGAGCAGTTCTTC.

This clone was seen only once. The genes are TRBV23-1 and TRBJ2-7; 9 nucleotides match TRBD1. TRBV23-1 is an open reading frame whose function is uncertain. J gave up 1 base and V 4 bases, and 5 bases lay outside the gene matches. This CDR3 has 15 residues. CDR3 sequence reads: CASSRRQGESYEQYF. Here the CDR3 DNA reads TGCGCCAGCAGTCGCCGACAGGGGGAATCCTACGAGCAGTACTTC.

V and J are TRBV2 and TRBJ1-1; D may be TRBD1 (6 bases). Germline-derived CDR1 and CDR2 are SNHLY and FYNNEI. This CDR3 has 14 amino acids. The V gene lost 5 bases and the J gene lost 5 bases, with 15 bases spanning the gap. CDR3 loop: CASSLIQGWTEAFF. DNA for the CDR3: TGTGCCAGCAGTCTTATACAGGGTTGGACTGAAGCTTTCTTT. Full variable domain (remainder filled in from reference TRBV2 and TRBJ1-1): EPEVTQTPSHQVTQMGQEVILRCVPISNHLYFYWYRQILGQKVEFLVSFYNNEISEKSEIFDDQFSVERPDGSNFTLKIRSTKLEDSAMYFCASSLIQGWTEAFFGQGTRLTVV.

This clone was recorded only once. The chain's CDR3 is CASSLRGQGRYGYTF. The CDR3 region has the DNA TGTGCCAGCAGTTTACGGGGACAGGGAAGGTATGGCTACACCTTC. The V gene is TRBV28, the J gene TRBJ1-2; 9 positions match TRBD1. With 2 bases clipped from V and 5 bases from J, the junction kept 6 bases outside the gene matches. The CDR3 loop spans 15 amino acids. Germline loops: CDR1 MDHEN, CDR2 SYDVKM.

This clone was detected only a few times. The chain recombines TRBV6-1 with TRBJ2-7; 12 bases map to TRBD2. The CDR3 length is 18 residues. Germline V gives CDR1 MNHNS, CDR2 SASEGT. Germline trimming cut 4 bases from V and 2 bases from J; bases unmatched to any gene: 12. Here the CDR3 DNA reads TGTGCCAGCAGTGGTTCTAGCGGGAGGGCCCAACTTACCTACGAGCAGTACGTC. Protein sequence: CASSGSSGRAQLTYEQYV.

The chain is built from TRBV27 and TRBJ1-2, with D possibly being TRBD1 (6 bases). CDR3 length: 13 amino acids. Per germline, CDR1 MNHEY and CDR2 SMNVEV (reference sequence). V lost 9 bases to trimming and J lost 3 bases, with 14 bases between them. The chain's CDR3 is CASSPTGDYGYTF. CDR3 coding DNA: TGTGCCAGTTCCCCGACAGGAGACTATGGCTACACCTTC.

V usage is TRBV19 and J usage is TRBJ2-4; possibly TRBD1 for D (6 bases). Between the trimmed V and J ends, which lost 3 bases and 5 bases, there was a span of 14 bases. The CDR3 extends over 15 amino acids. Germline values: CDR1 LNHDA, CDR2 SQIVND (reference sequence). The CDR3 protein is CASSILQGIENIQYF. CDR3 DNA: TGTGCCAGTAGTATTCTACAGGGTATTGAAAACATTCAGTACTTC.

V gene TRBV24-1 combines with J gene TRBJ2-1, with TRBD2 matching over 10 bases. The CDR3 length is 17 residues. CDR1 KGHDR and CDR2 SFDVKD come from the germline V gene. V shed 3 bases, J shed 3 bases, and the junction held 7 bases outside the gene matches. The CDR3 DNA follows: TGTGCCACCAGTGATGAAGGTCTAGCGGGAGTCTACAATGAGCAGTTCTTC. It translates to CATSDEGLAGVYNEQFF.

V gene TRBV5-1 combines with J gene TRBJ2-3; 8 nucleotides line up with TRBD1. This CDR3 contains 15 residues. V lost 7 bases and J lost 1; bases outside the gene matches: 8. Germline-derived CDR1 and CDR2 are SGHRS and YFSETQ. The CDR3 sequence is CASGETGAGTDTQYF. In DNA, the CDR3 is TGCGCCAGCGGCGAGACAGGGGCTGGCACAGATACGCAGTATTTT.

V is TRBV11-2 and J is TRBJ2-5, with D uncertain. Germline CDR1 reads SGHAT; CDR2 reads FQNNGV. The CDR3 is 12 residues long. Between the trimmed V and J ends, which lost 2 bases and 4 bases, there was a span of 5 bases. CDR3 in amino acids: CASSLYRETQYF. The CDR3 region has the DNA TGTGCCAGCAGCTTATACAGAGAGACCCAGTACTTC.

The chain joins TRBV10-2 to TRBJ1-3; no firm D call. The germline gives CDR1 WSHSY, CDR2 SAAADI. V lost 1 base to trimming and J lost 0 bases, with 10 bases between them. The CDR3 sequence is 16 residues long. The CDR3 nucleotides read TGCGCCAGCAGTGAGTTGCTGAGGTCCTCTGGAAACACCATATATTTT. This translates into CASSELLRSSGNTIYF.

The CDR3 region has the DNA TGTGCCAGCTCACCAGGAGGACAGCTCTATGGCTACACCTTC. Translating gives CASSPGGQLYGYTF. The chain is built from TRBV18 and TRBJ1-2, with D perhaps TRBD1 (6 bases). The length of the CDR3 is 14 residues. Germline V gene sequence: CDR1 KGHSH, CDR2 LQKENI. V was pared by 2 bases and J by 4 bases, with 11 bases between.

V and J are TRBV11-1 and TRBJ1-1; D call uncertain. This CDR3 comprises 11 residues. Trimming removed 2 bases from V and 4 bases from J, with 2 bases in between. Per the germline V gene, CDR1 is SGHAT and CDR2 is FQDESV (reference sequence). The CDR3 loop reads CASSLRTEAFF. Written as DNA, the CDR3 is TGTGCCAGCAGCTTACGCACTGAAGCTTTCTTT. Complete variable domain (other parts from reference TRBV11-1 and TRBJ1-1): EAEVAQSPRYKITEKSQAVAFWCDPISGHATLYWYRQILGQGPELLVQFQDESVVDDSQLPKDRFSAERLKGVDSTLKIQPAELGDSAMYLCASSLRTEAFFGQGTRLTVV.

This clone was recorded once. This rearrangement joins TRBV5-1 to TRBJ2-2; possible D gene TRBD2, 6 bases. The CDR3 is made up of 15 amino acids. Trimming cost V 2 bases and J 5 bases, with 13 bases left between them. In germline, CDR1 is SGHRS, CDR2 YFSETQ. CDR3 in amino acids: CASSLSFAGTGELFF. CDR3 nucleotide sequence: TGCGCCAGCAGCTTATCCTTCGCGGGGACCGGGGAGCTGTTTTTT.